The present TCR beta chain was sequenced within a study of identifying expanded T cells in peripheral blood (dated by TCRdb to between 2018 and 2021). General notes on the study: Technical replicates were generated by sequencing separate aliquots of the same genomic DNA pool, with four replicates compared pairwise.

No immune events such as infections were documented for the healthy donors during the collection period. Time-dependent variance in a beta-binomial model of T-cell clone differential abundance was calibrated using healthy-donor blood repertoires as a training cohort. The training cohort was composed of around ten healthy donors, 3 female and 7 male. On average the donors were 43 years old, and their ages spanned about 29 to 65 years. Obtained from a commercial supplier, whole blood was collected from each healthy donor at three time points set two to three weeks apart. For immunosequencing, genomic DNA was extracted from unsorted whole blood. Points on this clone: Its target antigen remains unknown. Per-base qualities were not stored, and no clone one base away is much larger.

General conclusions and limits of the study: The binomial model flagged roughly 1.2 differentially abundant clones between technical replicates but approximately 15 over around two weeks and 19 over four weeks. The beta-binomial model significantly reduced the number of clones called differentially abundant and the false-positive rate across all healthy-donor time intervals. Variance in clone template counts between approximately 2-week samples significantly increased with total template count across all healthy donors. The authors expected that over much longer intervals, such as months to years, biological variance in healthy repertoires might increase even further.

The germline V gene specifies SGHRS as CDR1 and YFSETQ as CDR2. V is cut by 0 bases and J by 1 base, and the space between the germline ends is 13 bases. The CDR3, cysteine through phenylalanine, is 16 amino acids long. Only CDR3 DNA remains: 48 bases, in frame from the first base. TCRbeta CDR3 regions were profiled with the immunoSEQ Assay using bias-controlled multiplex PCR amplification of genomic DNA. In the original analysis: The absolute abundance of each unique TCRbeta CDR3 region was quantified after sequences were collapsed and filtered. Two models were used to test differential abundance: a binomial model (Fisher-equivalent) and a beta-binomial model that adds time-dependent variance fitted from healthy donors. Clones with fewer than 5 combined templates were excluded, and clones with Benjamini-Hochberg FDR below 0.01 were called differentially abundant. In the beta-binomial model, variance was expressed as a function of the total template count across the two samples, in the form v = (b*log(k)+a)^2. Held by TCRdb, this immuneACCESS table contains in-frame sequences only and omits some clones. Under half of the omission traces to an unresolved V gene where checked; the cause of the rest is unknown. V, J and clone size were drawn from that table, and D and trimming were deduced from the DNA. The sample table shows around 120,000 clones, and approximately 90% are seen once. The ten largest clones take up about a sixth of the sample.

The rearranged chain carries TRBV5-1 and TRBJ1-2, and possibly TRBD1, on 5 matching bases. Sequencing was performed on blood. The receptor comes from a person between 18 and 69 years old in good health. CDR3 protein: CASSLAEGTSNYGYTF. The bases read TGCGCCAGCAGCTTGGCCGAAGGGACCAGTAACTATGGCTACACCTTC.